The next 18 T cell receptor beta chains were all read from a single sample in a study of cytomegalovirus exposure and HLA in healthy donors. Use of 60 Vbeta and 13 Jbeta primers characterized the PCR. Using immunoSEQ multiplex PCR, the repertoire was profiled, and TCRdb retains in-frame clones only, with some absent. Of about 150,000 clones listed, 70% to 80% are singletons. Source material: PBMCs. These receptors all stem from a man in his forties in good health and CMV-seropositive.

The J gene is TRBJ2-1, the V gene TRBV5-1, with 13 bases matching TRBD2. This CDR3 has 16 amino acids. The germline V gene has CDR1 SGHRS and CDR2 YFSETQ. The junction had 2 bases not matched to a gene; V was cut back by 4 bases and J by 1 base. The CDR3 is CASSTSGRASYNEQFF. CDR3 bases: TGCGCCAGCAGCACTAGCGGGAGGGCGTCCTACAATGAGCAGTTCTTC.

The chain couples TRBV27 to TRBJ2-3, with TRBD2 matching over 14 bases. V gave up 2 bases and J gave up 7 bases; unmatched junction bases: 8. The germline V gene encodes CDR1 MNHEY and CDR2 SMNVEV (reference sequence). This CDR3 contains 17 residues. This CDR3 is CASSLIGTSGSRYTQYF. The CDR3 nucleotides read TGTGCCAGCAGTTTAATAGGGACTAGCGGGAGTCGATATACGCAGTATTTT.

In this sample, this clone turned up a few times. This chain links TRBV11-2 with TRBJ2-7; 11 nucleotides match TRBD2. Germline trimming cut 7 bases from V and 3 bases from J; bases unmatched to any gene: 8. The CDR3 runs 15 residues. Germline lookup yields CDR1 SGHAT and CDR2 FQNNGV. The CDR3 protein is CASIRRTSGRYEQYF. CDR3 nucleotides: TGTGCCAGCATACGCAGGACTAGCGGGCGCTACGAGCAGTACTTC.

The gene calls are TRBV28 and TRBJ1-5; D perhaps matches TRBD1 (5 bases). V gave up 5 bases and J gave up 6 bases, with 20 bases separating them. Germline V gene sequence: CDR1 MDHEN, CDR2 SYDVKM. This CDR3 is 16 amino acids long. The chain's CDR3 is CASSAALGGGGQPQHF. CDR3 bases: TGTGCCAGCAGTGCCGCTTTGGGGGGTGGAGGTCAGCCCCAGCATTTT.

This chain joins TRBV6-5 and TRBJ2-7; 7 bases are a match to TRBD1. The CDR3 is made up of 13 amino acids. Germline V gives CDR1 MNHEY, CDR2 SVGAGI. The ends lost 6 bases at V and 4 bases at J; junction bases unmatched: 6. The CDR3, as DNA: TGTGCCAGCAGCCAGGGACAGATGTACGAGCAGTACTTC. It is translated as CASSQGQMYEQYF.

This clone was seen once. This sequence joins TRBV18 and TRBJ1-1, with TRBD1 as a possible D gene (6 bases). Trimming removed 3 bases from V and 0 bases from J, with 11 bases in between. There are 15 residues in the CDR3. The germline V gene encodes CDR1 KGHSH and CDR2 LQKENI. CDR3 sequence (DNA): TGTGCCAGCTCACCTCTTGGACAGATGAACACTGAAGCTTTCTTT. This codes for CASSPLGQMNTEAFF.

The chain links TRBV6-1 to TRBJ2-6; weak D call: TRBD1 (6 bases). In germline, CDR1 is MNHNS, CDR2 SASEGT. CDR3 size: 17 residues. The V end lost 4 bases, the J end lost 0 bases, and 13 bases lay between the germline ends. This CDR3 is CASSVQGESSGANVLTF. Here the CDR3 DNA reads TGTGCCAGCAGTGTACAGGGTGAATCCTCTGGGGCCAACGTCCTGACTTTC.

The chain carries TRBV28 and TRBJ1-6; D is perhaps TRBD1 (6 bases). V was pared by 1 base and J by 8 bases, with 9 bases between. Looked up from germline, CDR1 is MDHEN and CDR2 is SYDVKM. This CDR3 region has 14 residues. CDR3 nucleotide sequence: TGTGCCAGCAGTTTATCAGGGGATTATTCACCCCTCCACTTT. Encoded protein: CASSLSGDYSPLHF.

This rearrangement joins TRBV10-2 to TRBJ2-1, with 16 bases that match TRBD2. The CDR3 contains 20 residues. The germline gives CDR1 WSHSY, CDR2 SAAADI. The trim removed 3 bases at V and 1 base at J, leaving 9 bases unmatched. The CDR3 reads CASSDPSGTSGRGSYNEQFF. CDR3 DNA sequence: TGCGCCAGCAGTGACCCTTCCGGGACTAGCGGGAGGGGTTCCTACAATGAGCAGTTCTTC.

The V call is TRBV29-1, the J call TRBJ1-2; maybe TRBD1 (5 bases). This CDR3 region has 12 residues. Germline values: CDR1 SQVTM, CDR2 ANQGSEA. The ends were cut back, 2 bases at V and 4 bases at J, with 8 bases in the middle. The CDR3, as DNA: TGCAGCGTTGAATGGGACTCCTATGGCTACACCTTC. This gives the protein CSVEWDSYGYTF.

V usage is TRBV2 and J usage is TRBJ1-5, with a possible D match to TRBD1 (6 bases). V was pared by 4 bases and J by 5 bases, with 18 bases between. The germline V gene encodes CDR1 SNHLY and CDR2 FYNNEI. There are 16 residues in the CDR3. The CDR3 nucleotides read TGTGCCAGCAGTGTATATTTAGGGGGAGACGATCAGCCCCAGCATTTT. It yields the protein CASSVYLGGDDQPQHF.

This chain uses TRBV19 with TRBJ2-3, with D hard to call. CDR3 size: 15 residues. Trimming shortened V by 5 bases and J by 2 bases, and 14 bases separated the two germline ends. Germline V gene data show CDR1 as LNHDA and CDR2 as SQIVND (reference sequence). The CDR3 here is CASSPMASLTDTQYF. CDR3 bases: TGTGCCAGTAGTCCTATGGCTAGTCTCACAGATACGCAGTATTTT.

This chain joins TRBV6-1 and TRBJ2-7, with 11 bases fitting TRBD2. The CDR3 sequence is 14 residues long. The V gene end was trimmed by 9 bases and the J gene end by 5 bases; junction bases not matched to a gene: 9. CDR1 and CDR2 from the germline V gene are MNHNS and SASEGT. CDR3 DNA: TGTGCCAGGAACCAACTAGCGGGAGTAGACGAGCAGTACTTC. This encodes CARNQLAGVDEQYF.

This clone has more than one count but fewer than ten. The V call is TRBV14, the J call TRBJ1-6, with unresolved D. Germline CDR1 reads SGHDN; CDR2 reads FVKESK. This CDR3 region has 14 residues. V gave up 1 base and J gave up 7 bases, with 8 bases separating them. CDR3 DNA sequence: TGTGCCAGCAGCCAAGGCCTAATGAATTCACCCCTCCACTTT. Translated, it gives CASSQGLMNSPLHF.

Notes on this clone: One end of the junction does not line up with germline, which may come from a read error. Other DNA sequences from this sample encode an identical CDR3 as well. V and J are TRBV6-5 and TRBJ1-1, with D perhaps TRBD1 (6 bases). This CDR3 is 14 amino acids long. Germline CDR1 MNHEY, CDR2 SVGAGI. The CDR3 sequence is CASSYQGMNTEAFF. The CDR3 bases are TGTGCCAGCAGTTACCAGGGGATGAACACTGAGGCTTTCTTT.

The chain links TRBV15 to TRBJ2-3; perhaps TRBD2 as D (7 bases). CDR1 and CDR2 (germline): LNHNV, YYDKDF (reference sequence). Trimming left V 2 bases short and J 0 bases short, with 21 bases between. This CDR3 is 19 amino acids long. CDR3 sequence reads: CATSRYRGAGPTSTDTQYF. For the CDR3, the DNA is TGTGCCACCAGCAGATACCGGGGGGCGGGCCCTACCAGCACAGATACGCAGTATTTT.

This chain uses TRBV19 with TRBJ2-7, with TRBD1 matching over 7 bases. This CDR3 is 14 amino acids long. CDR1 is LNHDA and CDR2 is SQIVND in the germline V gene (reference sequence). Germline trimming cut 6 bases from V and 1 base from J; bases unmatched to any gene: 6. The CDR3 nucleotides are TGTGCCAGTAGCCAGGACAGGTCATCCTACGAGCAGTACTTC. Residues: CASSQDRSSYEQYF.

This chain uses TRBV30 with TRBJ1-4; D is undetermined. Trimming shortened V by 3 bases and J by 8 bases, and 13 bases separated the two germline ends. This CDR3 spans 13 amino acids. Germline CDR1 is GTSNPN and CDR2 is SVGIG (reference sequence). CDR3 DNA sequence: TGTGCCTGGAGCTGGGCGTCCAGCGAAAAACTGTTTTTT. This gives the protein CAWSWASSEKLFF.